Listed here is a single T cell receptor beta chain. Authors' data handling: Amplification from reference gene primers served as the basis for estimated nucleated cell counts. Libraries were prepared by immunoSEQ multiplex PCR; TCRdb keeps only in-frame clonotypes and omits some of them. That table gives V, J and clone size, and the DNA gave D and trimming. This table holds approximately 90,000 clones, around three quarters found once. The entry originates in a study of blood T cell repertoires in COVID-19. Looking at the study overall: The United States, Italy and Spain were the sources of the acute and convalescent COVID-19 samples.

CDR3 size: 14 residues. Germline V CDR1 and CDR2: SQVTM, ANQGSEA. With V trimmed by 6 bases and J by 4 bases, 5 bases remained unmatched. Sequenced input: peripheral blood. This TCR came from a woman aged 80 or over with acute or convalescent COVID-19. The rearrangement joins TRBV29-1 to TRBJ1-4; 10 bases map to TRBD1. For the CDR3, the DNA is TGCAGCGTGGGACAGGGGATTGGTAATGAAAAACTGTTTTTT. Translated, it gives CSVGQGIGNEKLFF.